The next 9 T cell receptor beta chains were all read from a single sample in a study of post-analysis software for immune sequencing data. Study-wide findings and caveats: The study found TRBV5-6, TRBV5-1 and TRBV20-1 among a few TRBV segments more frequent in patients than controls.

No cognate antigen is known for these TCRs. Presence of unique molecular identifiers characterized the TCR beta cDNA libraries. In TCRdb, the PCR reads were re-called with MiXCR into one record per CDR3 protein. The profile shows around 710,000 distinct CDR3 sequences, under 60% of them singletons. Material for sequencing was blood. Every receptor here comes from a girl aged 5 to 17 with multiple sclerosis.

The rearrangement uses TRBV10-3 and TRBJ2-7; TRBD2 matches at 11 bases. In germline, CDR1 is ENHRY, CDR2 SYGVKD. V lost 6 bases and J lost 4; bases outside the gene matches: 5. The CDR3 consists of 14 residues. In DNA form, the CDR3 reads TGTGCCATCAGACAGACTAGCGGGAAGTACGAGCAGTACTTC. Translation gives CAIRQTSGKYEQYF.

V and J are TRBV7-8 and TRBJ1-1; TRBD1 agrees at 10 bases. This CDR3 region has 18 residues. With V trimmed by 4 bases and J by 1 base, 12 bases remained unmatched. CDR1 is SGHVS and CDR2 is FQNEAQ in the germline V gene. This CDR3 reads CASSYRWTGGDGNTEAFF. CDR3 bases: TGTGCCAGCAGCTACCGCTGGACAGGGGGGGATGGGAACACTGAAGCTTTCTTT.

CDR3 coding DNA: TGCAGTGCTAGTTGGGGGGAGACCCAGTACTTC. Encoded protein: CSASWGETQYF. The chain has TRBV20-1 and TRBJ2-7; D may match TRBD1 or TRBD2 (5 bases each). The DNA end lines up better with TRBJ2-5; the J call may be wrong. Germline V gene lookup returns CDR1 DFQATT and CDR2 SNEGSKA (reference sequence). The CDR3 extends over 11 amino acids.

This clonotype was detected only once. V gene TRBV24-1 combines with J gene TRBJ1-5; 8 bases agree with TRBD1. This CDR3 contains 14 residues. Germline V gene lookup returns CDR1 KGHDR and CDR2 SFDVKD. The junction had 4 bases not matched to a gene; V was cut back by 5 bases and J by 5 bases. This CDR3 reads CATSVGQGYQPQHF. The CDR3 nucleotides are TGTGCCACCAGTGTCGGACAGGGATATCAGCCCCAGCATTTT.

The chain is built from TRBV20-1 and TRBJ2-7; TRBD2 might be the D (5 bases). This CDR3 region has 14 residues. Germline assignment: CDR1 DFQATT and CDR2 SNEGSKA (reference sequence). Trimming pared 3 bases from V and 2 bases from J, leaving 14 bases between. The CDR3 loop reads CSASRAGGPYEQYF. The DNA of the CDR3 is TGCAGTGCTAGTCGGGCGGGTGGCCCCTACGAGCAGTACTTC.

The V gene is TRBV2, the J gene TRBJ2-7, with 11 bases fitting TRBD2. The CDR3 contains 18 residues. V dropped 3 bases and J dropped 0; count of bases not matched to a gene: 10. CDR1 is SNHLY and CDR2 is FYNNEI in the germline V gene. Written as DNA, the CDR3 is TGTGCCAGCAGTGAGCGTCATAGCGGGAGGGGAAGCTCCTACGAGCAGTACTTC. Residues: CASSERHSGRGSSYEQYF.

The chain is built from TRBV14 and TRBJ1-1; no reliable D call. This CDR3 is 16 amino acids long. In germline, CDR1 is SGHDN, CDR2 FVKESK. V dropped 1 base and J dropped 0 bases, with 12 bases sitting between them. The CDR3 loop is CASSQGGNQMNTEAFF. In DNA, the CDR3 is TGTGCCAGCAGCCAAGGTGGTAACCAGATGAACACTGAAGCTTTCTTT.

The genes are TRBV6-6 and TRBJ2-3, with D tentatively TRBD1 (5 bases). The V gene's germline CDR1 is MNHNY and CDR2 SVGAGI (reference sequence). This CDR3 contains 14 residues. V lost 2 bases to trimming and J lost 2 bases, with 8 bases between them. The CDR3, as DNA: TGTGCCAGCAGTTACGACAGTCTCACAGATACGCAGTATTTT. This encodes CASSYDSLTDTQYF.

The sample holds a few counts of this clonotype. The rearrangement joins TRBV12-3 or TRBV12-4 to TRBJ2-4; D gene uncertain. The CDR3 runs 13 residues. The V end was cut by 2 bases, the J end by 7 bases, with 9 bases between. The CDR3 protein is CASSLQAVNIQYF. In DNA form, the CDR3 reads TGTGCCAGCAGTTTACAGGCGGTGAACATTCAGTACTTC.